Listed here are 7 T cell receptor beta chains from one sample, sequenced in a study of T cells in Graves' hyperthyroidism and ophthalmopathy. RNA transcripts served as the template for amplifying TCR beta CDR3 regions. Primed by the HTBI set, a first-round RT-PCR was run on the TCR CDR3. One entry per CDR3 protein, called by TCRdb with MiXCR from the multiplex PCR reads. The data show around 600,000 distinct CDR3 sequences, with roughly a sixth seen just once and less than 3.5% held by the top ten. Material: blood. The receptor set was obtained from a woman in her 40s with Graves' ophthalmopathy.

The CDR3 loop reads CSARDRGDMLINTGELFF. In DNA form, the CDR3 reads TGCAGTGCTAGAGATCGGGGGGACATGCTGATTAACACCGGGGAGCTGTTTTTT. The chain uses TRBV20-1 and TRBJ2-2; TRBD2 is a possible D gene (7 bases). The ends were cut back, 0 bases at V and 2 bases at J, with 19 bases in the middle. CDR1 DFQATT and CDR2 SNEGSKA come from the germline V gene (reference sequence). The CDR3 runs 18 residues.

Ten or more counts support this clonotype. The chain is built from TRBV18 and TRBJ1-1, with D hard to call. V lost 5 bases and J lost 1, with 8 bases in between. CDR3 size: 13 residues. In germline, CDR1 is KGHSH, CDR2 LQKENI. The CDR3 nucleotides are TGTGCCAGCTCAATTGGAGAGAACACTGAAGCTTTCTTT. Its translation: CASSIGENTEAFF.

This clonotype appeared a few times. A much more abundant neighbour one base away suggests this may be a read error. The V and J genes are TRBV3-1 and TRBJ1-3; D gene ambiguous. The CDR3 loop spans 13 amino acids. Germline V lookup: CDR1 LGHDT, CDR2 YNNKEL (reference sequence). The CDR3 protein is CAISQTKGNTIYF. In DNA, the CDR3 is TGTGCCATCAGCCAGACGAAAGGAAACACCATATATTTT.

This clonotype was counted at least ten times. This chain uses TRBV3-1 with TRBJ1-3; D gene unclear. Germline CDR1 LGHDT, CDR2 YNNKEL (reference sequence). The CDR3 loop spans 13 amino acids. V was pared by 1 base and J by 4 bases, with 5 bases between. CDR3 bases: TGTGCCAGCAGCCAAGTTGTGGGAAACACCATATATTTT. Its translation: CASSQVVGNTIYF.

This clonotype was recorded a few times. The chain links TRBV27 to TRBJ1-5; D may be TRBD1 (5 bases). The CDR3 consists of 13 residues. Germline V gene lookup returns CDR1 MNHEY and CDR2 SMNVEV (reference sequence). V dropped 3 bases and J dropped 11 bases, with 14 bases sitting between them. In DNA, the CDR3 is TGTGCCAGCAGTTTCCGGGTGGGGGGAGCCCAGCATTTT. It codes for CASSFRVGGAQHF.

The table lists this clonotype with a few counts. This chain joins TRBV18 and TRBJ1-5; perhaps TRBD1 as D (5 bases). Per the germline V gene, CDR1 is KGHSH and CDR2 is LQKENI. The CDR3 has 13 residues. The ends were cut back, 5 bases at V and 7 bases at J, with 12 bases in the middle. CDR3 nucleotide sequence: TGTGCCAGCTCAGAGGGGTTAGAGCAGCCCCAGCATTTT. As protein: CASSEGLEQPQHF.

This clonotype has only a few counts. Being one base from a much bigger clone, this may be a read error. The CDR3 bases are TGTGCCAGCAGTTCCCGGGGAGTGGGCTCCTACGAGCAGTACTTC. Translating it yields CASSSRGVGSYEQYF. The chain combines TRBV28 with TRBJ2-7; D might be TRBD2 (5 bases). The V end was cut by 4 bases, the J end by 0 bases, with 13 bases between. The CDR3 sequence is 15 residues long. CDR1 and CDR2 from the germline V gene are MDHEN and SYDVKM.